The clone carrying this T cell receptor beta chain was picked up many times. The antigen is undetermined. Trimming removed 6 bases at V and 6 bases at J, with 22 bases between. Germline V lookup: CDR1 MNHEY, CDR2 SMNVEV (reference sequence). The CDR3 runs 16 residues. The sample is drawn from a study of T cells in Graves' hyperthyroidism and ophthalmopathy. Findings and caveats of the study: Researchers found most expanded thyroid clonotypes above 0.001 in blood as well. Ophthalmopathy was predicted by the model a median of about 6.5 months ahead of onset.

Using RNA transcripts as the source, TCR beta CDR3 regions were amplified. The TCR CDR3 first-round RT-PCR relied on the HTBI primer set. Each CDR3 protein gets one entry after TCRdb re-called the multiplex PCR reads with MiXCR. The sample has about 510,000 distinct CDR3 sequences; around 15% are singletons. Sequenced input: blood. The chain has TRBV27 and TRBJ2-3, with D maybe TRBD1 (5 bases). The receptor's source is a woman aged 40 to 50 with Graves' hyperthyroidism. CDR3 in amino acids: CASSSQAAQSIDTQYF. As DNA, the CDR3 is TGTGCCAGCAGCTCACAGGCGGCACAATCCATCGATACGCAGTATTTT.